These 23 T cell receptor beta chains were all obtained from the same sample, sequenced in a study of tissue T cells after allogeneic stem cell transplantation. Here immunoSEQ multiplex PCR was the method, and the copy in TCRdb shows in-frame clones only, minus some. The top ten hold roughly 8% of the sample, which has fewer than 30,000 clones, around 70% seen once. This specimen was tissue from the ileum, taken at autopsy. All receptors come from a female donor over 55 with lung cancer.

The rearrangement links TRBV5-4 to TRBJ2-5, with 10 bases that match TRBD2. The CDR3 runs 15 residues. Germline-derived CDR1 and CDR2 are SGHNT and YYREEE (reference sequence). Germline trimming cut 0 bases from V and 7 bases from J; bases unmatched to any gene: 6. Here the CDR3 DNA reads TGTGCCAGCAGCTTGGGGACTAGCGGCGGCAGGACCCAGTACTTC. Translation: CASSLGTSGGRTQYF.

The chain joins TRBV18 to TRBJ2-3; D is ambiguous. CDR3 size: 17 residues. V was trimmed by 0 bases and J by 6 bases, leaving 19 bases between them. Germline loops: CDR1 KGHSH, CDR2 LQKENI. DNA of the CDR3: TGTGCCAGCTCACCACCCCAGGCGAGATTCCGCTTGGATACGCAGTATTTT. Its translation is CASSPPQARFRLDTQYF.

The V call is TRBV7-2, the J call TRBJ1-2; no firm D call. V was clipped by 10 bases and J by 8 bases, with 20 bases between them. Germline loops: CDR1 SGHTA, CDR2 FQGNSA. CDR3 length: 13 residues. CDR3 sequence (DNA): TGTGCCAAAAGAATGGCGGCAGGCGGGGGCTACACCTTC. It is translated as CAKRMAAGGGYTF.

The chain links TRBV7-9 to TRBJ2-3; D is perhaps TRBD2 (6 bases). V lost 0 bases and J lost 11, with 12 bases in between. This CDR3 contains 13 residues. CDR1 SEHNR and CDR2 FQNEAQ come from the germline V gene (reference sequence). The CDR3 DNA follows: TGTGCCAGCAGCTTAGCGCACCGGAGGGGGCAGTATTTT. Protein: CASSLAHRRGQYF.

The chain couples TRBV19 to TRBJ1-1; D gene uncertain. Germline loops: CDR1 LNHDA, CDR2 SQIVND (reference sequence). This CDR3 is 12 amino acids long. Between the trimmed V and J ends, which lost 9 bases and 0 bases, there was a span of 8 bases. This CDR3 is CASGMLNTEAFF. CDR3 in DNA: TGTGCCAGCGGCATGTTGAACACTGAAGCTTTCTTT.

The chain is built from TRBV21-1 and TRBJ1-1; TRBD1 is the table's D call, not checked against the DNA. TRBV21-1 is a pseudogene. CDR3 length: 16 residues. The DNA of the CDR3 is TGTGCCAGCAGCAGAAAAAGGAGCCGTCAGGGGGCTGGAGCTTTCTTT. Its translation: CASSRKRSRQGAGAFF.

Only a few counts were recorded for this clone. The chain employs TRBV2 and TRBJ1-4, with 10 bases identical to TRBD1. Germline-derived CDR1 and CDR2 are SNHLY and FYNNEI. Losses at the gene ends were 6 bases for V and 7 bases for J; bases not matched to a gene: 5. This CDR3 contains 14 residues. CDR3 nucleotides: TGTGCCAGCAGGAGACAGGGGGCGGGTGAAAAACTGTTTTTT. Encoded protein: CASRRQGAGEKLFF. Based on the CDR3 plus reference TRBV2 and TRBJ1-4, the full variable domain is EPEVTQTPSHQVTQMGQEVILRCVPISNHLYFYWYRQILGQKVEFLVSFYNNEISEKSEIFDDQFSVERPDGSNFTLKIRSTKLEDSAMYFCASRRQGAGEKLFFGSGTQLSVL.

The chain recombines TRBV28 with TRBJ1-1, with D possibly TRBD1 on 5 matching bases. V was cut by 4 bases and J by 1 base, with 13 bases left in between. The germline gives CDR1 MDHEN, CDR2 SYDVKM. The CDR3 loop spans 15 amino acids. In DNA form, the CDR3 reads TGTGCCAGCAGTTCGGGCGGGACGGGGAACACTGAAGCTTTCTTT. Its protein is CASSSGGTGNTEAFF.

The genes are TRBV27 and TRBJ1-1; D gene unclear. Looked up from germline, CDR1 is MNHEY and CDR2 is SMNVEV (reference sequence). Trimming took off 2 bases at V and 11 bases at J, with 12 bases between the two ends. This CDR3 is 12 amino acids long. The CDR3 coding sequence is TGTGCCAGCAGTTTACCGGGCGTTGGGGCTTTCTTT. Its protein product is CASSLPGVGAFF.

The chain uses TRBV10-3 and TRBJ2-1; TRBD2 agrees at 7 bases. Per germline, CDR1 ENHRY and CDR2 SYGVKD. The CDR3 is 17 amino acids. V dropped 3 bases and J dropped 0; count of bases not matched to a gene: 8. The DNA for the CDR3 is TGTGCCATCAGTGATTCACTAGCGCCGAGCTCCTACAATGAGCAGTTCTTC. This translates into CAISDSLAPSSYNEQFF.

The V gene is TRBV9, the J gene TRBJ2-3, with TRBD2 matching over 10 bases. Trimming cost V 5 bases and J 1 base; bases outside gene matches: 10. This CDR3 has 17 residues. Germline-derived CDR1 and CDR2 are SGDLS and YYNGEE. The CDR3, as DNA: TGTGCCAGCAGTCGGTGGCTAGCGGGAGACGGCACAGATACGCAGTATTTT. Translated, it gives CASSRWLAGDGTDTQYF.

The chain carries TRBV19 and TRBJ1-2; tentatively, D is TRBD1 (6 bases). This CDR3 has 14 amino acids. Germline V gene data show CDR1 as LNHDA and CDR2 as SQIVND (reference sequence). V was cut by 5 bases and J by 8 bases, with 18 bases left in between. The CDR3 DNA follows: TGTGCCAGTAGTGTCGGGACACTGGGCGAGGGCTACACCTTC. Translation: CASSVGTLGEGYTF.

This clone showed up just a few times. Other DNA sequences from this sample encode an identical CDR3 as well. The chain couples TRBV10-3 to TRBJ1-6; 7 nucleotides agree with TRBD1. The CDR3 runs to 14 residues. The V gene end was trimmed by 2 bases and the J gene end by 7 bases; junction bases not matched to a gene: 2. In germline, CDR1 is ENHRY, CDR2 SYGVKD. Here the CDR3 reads CAISEDRVNSPLHF. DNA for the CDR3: TGTGCCATCAGTGAGGACAGGGTAAATTCACCCCTCCACTTT.

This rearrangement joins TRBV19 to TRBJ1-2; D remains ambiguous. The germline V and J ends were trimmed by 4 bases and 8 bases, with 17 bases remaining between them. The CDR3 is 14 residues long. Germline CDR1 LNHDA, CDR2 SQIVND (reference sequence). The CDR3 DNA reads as TGTGCCAGTAGTACGTCTCAGGCATTGAGCGGCTACACCTTC. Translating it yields CASSTSQALSGYTF.

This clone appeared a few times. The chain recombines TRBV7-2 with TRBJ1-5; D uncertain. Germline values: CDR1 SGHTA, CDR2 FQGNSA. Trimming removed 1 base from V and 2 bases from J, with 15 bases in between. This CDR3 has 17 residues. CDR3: CASSLVFSVQGNQPQHF. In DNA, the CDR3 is TGTGCCAGCAGCTTAGTCTTTTCGGTGCAGGGCAATCAGCCCCAGCATTTT.

The CDR3 region is CASSPDRGANEKLFF. Written as DNA, the CDR3 is TGTGCCAGCAGCCCCGACAGGGGCGCTAATGAAAAACTGTTTTTT. This chain uses TRBV7-9 with TRBJ1-4; 8 bases fit TRBD1. Germline CDR1 is SEHNR and CDR2 is FQNEAQ (reference sequence). The V segment lost 5 bases and the J segment 3 bases; nucleotides outside the gene matches: 5. This CDR3 is 15 amino acids long.

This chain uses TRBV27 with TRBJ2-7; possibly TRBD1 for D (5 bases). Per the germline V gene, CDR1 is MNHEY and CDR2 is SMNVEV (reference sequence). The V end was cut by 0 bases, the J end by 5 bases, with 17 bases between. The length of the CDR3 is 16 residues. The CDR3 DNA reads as TGTGCCAGCAGTTTATCTGTGGGGCGCAGGACGGACGAGCAGTACTTC. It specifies CASSLSVGRRTDEQYF.

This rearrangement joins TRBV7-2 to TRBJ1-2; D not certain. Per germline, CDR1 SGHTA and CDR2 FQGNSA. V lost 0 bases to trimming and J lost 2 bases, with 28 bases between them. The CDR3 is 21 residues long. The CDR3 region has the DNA TGTGCCAGCAGCTTAGCGTGGTTGGCTGGAGGAGGAGTAAACAGAAACTATGGCTACACCTTC. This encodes CASSLAWLAGGGVNRNYGYTF.

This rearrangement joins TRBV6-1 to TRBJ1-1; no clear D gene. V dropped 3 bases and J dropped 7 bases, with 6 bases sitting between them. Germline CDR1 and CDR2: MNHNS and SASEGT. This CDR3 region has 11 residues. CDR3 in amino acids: CASSEFREAFF. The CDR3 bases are TGTGCCAGCAGTGAGTTCCGTGAAGCTTTCTTT.

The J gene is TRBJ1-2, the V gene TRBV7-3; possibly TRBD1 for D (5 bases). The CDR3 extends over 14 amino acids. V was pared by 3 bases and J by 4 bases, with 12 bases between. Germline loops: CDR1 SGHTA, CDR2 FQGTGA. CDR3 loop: CASSLGGSSYGYTF. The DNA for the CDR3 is TGTGCCAGCAGCTTGGGGGGAAGTTCCTATGGCTACACCTTC.

CDR3 bases: TGTGCCAGCAGCTTAGGTGGTGGCCGCTCCTCCTACGAGCAGTACTTC. Its protein is CASSLGGGRSSYEQYF. The chain uses TRBV7-9 and TRBJ2-7, with unresolved D. CDR1 is SEHNR and CDR2 is FQNEAQ in the germline V gene (reference sequence). V shed 1 base and J shed 0 bases, with 13 bases lying between them. This CDR3 has 16 residues.

DNA for the CDR3: TGTGCCAGCAGCTTAGGAAGCGGCAGGGGGCGGGCTGAGCAGTTCTTC. Translating it yields CASSLGSGRGRAEQFF. The chain carries TRBV5-4 and TRBJ2-1; 8 bases agree with TRBD1. Germline CDR1 and CDR2: SGHNT and YYREEE (reference sequence). Germline trimming cut 2 bases from V and 9 bases from J; bases unmatched to any gene: 13. The CDR3 is 16 amino acids.

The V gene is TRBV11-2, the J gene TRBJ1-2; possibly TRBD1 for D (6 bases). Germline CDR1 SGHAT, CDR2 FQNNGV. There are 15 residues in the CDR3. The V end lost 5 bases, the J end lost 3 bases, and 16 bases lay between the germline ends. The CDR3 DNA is TGTGCCAGCAGCCCATCATGGGACACTGACTATGGCTACACCTTC. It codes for CASSPSWDTDYGYTF.